This TCR beta chain was identified during a study of OX40 agonist ivuxolimab in advanced cancers. CDR3 length equals 14 residues. Trimming cost V 5 bases and J 1 base, with 12 bases left between them. The germline gives CDR1 MNHNY, CDR2 SVGAGI (reference sequence). The protocol was immunoSEQ multiplex PCR, while the TCRdb copy is restricted to in-frame clones and leaves out a portion. Of 55,000 to 70,000 clones listed, about 90% are singletons. The sample consisted of CD4+ or CD8+ T cells sorted from blood, taken in a trial of the OX40 agonist ivuxolimab. The receptor was derived from an adult with an advanced solid tumor such as melanoma, head and neck, liver or kidney cancer. This chain links TRBV6-6 with TRBJ2-7, with D maybe TRBD1 (5 bases). This CDR3 is CASSGQQASYEQYF. CDR3 DNA: TGTGCCAGCAGTGGCCAACAGGCGTCCTACGAGCAGTACTTC.